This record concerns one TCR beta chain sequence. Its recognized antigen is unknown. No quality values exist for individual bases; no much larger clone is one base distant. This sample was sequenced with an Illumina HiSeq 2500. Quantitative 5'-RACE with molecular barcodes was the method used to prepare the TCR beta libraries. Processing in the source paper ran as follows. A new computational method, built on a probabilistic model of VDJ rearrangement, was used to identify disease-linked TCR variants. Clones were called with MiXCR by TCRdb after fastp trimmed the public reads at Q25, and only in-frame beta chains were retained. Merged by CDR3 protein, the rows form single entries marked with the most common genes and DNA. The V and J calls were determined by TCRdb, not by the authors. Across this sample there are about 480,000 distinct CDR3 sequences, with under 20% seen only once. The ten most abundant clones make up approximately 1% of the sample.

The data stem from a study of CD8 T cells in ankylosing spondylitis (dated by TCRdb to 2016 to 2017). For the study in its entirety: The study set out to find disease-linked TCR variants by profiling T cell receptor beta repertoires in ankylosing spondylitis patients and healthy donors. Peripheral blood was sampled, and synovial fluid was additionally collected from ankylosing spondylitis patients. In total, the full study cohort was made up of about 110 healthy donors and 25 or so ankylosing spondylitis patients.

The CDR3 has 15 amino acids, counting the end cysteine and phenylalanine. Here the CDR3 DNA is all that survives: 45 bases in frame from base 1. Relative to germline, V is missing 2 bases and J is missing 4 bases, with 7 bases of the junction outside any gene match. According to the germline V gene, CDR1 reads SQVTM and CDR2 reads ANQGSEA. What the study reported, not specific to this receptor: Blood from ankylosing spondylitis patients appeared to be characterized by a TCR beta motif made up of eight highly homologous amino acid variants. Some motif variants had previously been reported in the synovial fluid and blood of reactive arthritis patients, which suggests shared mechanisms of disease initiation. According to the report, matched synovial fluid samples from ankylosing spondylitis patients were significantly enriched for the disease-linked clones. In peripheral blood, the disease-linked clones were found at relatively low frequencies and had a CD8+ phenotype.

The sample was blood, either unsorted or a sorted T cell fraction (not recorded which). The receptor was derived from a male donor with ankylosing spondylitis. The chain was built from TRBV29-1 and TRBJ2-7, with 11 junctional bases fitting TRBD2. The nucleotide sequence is TGCAGCGTTGAAACTAGCGGGAGCATTGGGTACGAGCAGTACTTC. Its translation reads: CSVETSGSIGYEQYF.